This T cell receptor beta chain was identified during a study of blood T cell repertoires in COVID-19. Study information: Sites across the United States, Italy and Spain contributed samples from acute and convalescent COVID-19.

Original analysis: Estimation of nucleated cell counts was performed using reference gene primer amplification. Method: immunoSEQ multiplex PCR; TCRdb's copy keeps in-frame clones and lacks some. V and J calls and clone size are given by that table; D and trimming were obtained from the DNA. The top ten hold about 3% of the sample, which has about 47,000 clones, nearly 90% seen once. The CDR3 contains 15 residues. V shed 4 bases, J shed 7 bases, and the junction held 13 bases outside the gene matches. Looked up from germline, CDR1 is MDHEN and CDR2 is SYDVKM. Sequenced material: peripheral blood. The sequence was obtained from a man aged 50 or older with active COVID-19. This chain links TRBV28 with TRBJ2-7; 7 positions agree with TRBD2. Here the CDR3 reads CASSSTPAAGGEQYF. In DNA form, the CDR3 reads TGTGCCAGCAGTTCTACCCCCGCCGCCGGGGGGGAGCAGTACTTC.